This T cell receptor (beta chain) stems from a study of technical replicates of blood from a few donors. The repertoire was sequenced with immunoSEQ multiplex PCR; TCRdb's copy has only in-frame clones and lacks some. The repertoire has about 68,000 clones, about 97% of them found once; the top ten carry roughly 0.26%. The J segment lost 0 bases and the V segment lost 4 bases, leaving 2 bases of the junction unmatched. CDR3 length equals 14 residues. CDR1 is SGHDT, CDR2 YYEEEE, per germline. The sample was T cells isolated from PBMCs. This TCR was sampled from a human donor in good health. The chain uses TRBV5-6 and TRBJ1-1; 8 positions agree with TRBD1. The CDR3 DNA reads as TGTGCCAGCAGCCCGGGACAGGTGAACACTGAAGCTTTCTTT. As protein: CASSPGQVNTEAFF.